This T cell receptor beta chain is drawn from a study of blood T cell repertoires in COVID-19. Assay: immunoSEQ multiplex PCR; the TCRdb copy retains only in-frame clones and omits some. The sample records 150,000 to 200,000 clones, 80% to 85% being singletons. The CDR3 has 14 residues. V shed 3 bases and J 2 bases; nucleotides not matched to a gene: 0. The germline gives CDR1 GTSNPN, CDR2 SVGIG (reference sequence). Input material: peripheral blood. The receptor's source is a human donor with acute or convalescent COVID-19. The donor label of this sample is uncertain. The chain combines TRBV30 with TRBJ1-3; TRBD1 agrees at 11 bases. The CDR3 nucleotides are TGTGCCTGGAGGGGACAGGGGGCTGGAAACACCATATATTTT. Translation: CAWRGQGAGNTIYF.